These T cell receptor beta chains were read from a single sample in a study of CD8+ T cells in alopecia areata. Only in-frame clones appear in the TCRdb table, and some are missing; sequencing was by immunoSEQ multiplex PCR. This sample has 11,000 or so clones, with around 60% found just once. The specimen sequenced was skin. The receptor set was obtained from a human donor with alopecia areata. Both conserved end residues are part of each CDR3. Each record gives: V gene, D gene, J gene, clone size, CDR3 DNA, CDR3 protein. The D gene is left open where the match is weak. Clone sizes are given selectively: once, few, many, or a class where the clone is expanded.

TRBV7-2	-	TRBJ2-7	-	TGTGCCAGCAGCTTAGCGAGGTGGCAGTACTACGAGCGGTACTTC	CASSLARWQYYERYF
TRBV11-2	TRBD2	TRBJ2-7	few	TGTGCCAGCAGCCCTCGACTAGCGGGAGTCGGAGAGCAGTACTTC	CASSPRLAGVGEQYF
TRBV28	TRBD2	TRBJ2-5	-	TGTGCCAGCAGTTTACCCCCATGGCGGGGGGAGAACCAAGAGACCCAGTACTTC	CASSLPPWRGENQETQYF
TRBV28	TRBD1	TRBJ2-7	-	TGTGCCAGCGGCCGCCGGGACAGGGGTTCCTACGAGCAGTACTTC	CASGRRDRGSYEQYF
TRBV7-9	-	TRBJ1-1	-	TGTGCCAGCAACTTTCGGAAGGGAACTGAAGCTTTCTTT	CASNFRKGTEAFF
TRBV14	-	TRBJ1-2	-	TGTGCCAGCAGCCAGGGGAGCGGCTACACCTTC	CASSQGSGYTF
TRBV27	-	TRBJ1-5	-	TGTGCCAGCAGTTTAACACGCGATCAGCCCCAGCATTTT	CASSLTRDQPQHF
TRBV6-5	-	TRBJ1-2	-	TGTGCCAGCAGTTATACAGGCTATGGCTACACCTTC	CASSYTGYGYTF
TRBV7-9	-	TRBJ2-5	few	TGTGCCAGCAGCCCAGGGACTCCAGCGGAGACCCAGTACTTC	CASSPGTPAETQYF
TRBV5-1	-	TRBJ1-2	-	TGCGCCAGCAGCTTAGGGGTATATGGCTACACCTTC	CASSLGVYGYTF
TRBV29-1	TRBD1	TRBJ2-5	few	TGCAGCGTTGAAACCTCAGGGGGGACCCAGTACTTC	CSVETSGGTQYF
TRBV14	-	TRBJ2-3	once	TGTGCCAGCAGCCAAGATCTGCCTAGCAGAAGCACAGATACGCAGTATTTT	CASSQDLPSRSTDTQYF
TRBV28	-	TRBJ1-5	-	TGTGCCAGCAGTTTGTACGGGAATCAGCCCCAGCATTTT	CASSLYGNQPQHF
TRBV27	-	TRBJ1-6	-	TGTGCCAGCAGTGAAGGCTACTATAATTCACCCCTCCACTTT	CASSEGYYNSPLHF
TRBV6-6	TRBD2	TRBJ2-1	few	TGTGCCAGCTGTTGGCAACCTAGCGGGGTCTACAATGAGCAGTTCTTC	CASCWQPSGVYNEQFF
TRBV7-2	-	TRBJ2-7	once	TGTGCCAGCAGCTTAGCGCAGACCAGAGCAAGCGAGCAGTACTTC	CASSLAQTRASEQYF
TRBV29-1	-	TRBJ2-6	few	TGCAGCGTTGGTAGGGTGGGCCTATCTGGGGCCAACGTCCTGACTTTC	CSVGRVGLSGANVLTF
TRBV7-8	-	TRBJ2-6	-	TGTGCCAGTAGCTTAGTGTCTGGGGCCAACGTCCTGACTTTC	CASSLVSGANVLTF
TRBV2	-	TRBJ2-7	-	TGTGCCAGCAGTAGCGGGTTAACCTACGAGCAGTACTTC	CASSSGLTYEQYF
TRBV9	-	TRBJ2-1	-	TGTGCCAGCAGCGTAGGGGAAATGACAGTTTACAATGAGCAGTTCTTC	CASSVGEMTVYNEQFF
TRBV18	-	TRBJ2-7	-	TGTGCCAGCTCCCAGGGGAACGAGCAGTACTTC	CASSQGNEQYF
TRBV18	TRBD2	TRBJ2-1	-	TGTGCCAGCTCACCAGGGGGGGACCCCTACAATGAGCAGTTCTTC	CASSPGGDPYNEQFF
TRBV2	-	TRBJ2-1	-	TGTGCCAGCAGTGAAGCGACGGGAAATGAGCAGTTCTTC	CASSEATGNEQFF
TRBV6-1	TRBD1	TRBJ2-3	-	TGTGCCAGCAGGCAGGGACAGAACACAGATACGCAGTATTTT	CASRQGQNTDTQYF
TRBV2	-	TRBJ1-5	-	TGTGCCAGCACCGGGACATTTAGCAATCAGCCCCAGCATTTT	CASTGTFSNQPQHF
TRBV4-1	TRBD1	TRBJ1-3	once	TGCGCCAGCAGCCAACGAGTACAGGGGGAGAATGGAAACACCATATATTTT	CASSQRVQGENGNTIYF
TRBV5-1	TRBD1	TRBJ1-2	-	TGCGCCAGCAGCTCCGGGACAGGGGACGTCTATGGCTACACCTTC	CASSSGTGDVYGYTF
TRBV6-5	TRBD1	TRBJ1-2	-	TGTGCCAGCAGTTACCACCCACAGGGGGCGAACTATGGCTACACCTTC	CASSYHPQGANYGYTF
TRBV14	-	TRBJ2-5	-	TGTGCCAGCAGCCAAGACCGGCCCGGGTGGACCCAGTACTTC	CASSQDRPGWTQYF